The 19 T cell receptor beta chains listed next were all sequenced from one sample in a study of cytomegalovirus exposure and HLA in healthy donors. The primer mix had 60 Vbeta and 13 Jbeta primers. Sequencing was performed with immunoSEQ multiplex PCR; in TCRdb, only in-frame clones are kept and a portion is missing. The data hold under 200,000 clones, with around 82% observed a single time. Sequenced sample: PBMCs. The receptors were gathered from a boy under 10 years old in good health and CMV-seronegative.

Concerning this clone itself: The identical CDR3 is also encoded by other nucleotide sequences in the sample. The V gene is TRBV5-1, the J gene TRBJ2-7; a weak D match, TRBD2 (5 bases). Germline loops: CDR1 SGHRS, CDR2 YFSETQ. This CDR3 comprises 17 residues. V was clipped by 0 bases and J by 3 bases, with 19 bases between them. The CDR3 nucleotides read TGCGCCAGCAGCTTGGCGTTTACTAGTGGGAAGAGCTACGAGCAGTACTTC. Translating it yields CASSLAFTSGKSYEQYF.

The table lists this clone with a few counts. The V call is TRBV2, the J call TRBJ1-3; the match to TRBD1 covers 9 bases. Per germline, CDR1 SNHLY and CDR2 FYNNEI. The CDR3 is 14 amino acids. Unmatched junction bases numbered 3, after V lost 5 bases and J lost 4 bases. This CDR3 is CASSLGTGGNTIYF. CDR3 bases: TGTGCCAGCAGTCTAGGGACAGGGGGAAACACCATATATTTT.

This clone has a single count. The V and J genes are TRBV6-1 and TRBJ2-2, with D maybe TRBD2 (5 bases). Germline lookup yields CDR1 MNHNS and CDR2 SASEGT. With 3 bases removed from V and 0 bases from J, the gap between germline ends came to 11 bases. This CDR3 is 16 amino acids long. CDR3 amino acids: CASSELRRTNTGELFF. The CDR3 DNA reads TGTGCCAGCAGTGAGTTGAGGAGGACGAACACCGGGGAGCTGTTTTTT.

The chain combines TRBV5-6 with TRBJ2-5; 7 bases agree with TRBD1. V lost 4 bases to trimming and J lost 1 base; unmatched junction nucleotides: 4. Germline V CDR1 and CDR2: SGHDT, YYEEEE. There are 14 residues in the CDR3. The CDR3 DNA reads as TGTGCCAGCAGCGGTGCAGGGGGCCAAGAGACCCAGTACTTC. This codes for CASSGAGGQETQYF.

V gene TRBV5-1 combines with J gene TRBJ2-7; 9 bases line up with TRBD2. CDR3 length: 15 residues. V was clipped by 4 bases and J by 2 bases; unmatched bases: 7. In germline, CDR1 is SGHRS, CDR2 YFSETQ. The CDR3 nucleotides read TGCGCCAGCAGCGAGAATAGCGGGAGAGCCTACGAGCAGTACTTC. Translating it yields CASSENSGRAYEQYF.

J is TRBJ2-3 and V is TRBV27; D possibly corresponds to TRBD2 (6 bases). The germline gives CDR1 MNHEY, CDR2 SMNVEV (reference sequence). This CDR3 is built from 14 residues. Trimming cost V 7 bases and J 3 bases, with 14 bases left between them. Written as DNA, the CDR3 is TGTGCCAGCAAGATCGGGAGAGGGACAGATACGCAGTATTTT. Translating it yields CASKIGRGTDTQYF.

The count of this clone is one. The V gene is TRBV6-1, the J gene TRBJ1-5; tentatively, D is TRBD1 (6 bases). Trimming stripped 6 bases from V and 1 base from J, with 10 bases between. Germline CDR1 and CDR2: MNHNS and SASEGT. This CDR3 has 14 residues. CDR3 nucleotides: TGTGCCAGCAGAGGACAGATGAGCAATCAGCCCCAGCATTTT. As protein: CASRGQMSNQPQHF.

The chain recombines TRBV9 with TRBJ2-7, with D unclear. CDR3 length: 14 amino acids. Trimming took off 0 bases at V and 6 bases at J, with 13 bases between the two ends. Germline assignment: CDR1 SGDLS and CDR2 YYNGEE. The CDR3 protein is CASSVDGRMFEQYF. The CDR3 DNA reads TGTGCCAGCAGCGTAGATGGCAGAATGTTCGAGCAGTACTTC.

The chain couples TRBV29-1 to TRBJ2-1; 9 nucleotides align to TRBD1. CDR3 length equals 14 residues. From germline, CDR1 is SQVTM and CDR2 ANQGSEA. The trim removed 8 bases at V and 3 bases at J, leaving 8 bases unmatched. The CDR3 sequence is CSSLYRGHYNEQFF. CDR3 coding DNA: TGCAGCTCGCTTTACAGGGGGCACTACAATGAGCAGTTCTTC.

This rearrangement joins TRBV28 to TRBJ2-1; 9 nucleotides line up with TRBD1. V trimming: 5 bases; J trimming: 0 bases; junction bases outside the gene matches: 17. The CDR3 has 20 amino acids. Per germline, CDR1 MDHEN and CDR2 SYDVKM. CDR3: CASSPYPGQGLLSSYNEQFF. The CDR3 DNA reads TGTGCCAGCAGTCCGTACCCGGGACAGGGCCTCTTGAGCTCCTACAATGAGCAGTTCTTC.

A note on this clone: The junction differs from germline at one of its ends, possibly a read error. The gene calls are TRBV7-7 and TRBJ2-7; 7 bases agree with TRBD2. The CDR3 is 14 residues long. CDR1 and CDR2 from the germline V gene are SSHAT and FNYEAQ (reference sequence). The CDR3 nucleotides are TGTGCTAGCAGCCCCGGGGGGAGGCACGACGAGCAGTACTTC. It is translated as CASSPGGRHDEQYF.

This clone turned up a few times. The chain recombines TRBV6-5 with TRBJ2-2; unclear D gene. Trimming cost V 6 bases and J 4 bases, with 9 bases left between them. The length of the CDR3 is 13 residues. Germline lookup yields CDR1 MNHEY and CDR2 SVGAGI. The DNA for the CDR3 is TGTGCCAGCAGCCCGACTCCCACCGGGGAGCTGTTTTTT. Its protein product is CASSPTPTGELFF.

There are a few counts of this clone. The rearrangement uses TRBV15 and TRBJ1-2; the D is unclear. This CDR3 region has 14 residues. Germline CDR1 is LNHNV and CDR2 is YYDKDF (reference sequence). V was trimmed by 0 bases and J by 7 bases, leaving 12 bases between them. The CDR3 reads CATSREMGRIGYTF. The CDR3 DNA follows: TGTGCCACCAGCAGAGAGATGGGGAGGATTGGCTACACCTTC. The whole variable domain, remainder taken from reference TRBV15 and TRBJ1-2, is DAMVIQNPRYQVTQFGKPVTLSCSQTLNHNVMYWYQQKSSQAPKLLFHYYDKDFNNEADTPDNFQSRRPNTSFCFLDIRSPGLGDTAMYLCATSREMGRIGYTFGSGTRLTVV.

V is TRBV5-1 and J is TRBJ2-2, with 8 nucleotides matching TRBD1. Germline CDR1 is SGHRS and CDR2 is YFSETQ. The junction had 3 bases not matched to a gene; V was cut back by 4 bases and J by 1 base. CDR3 length: 15 residues. CDR3 sequence: CASSVDRGNTGELFF. As DNA, the CDR3 is TGCGCCAGCAGCGTCGACAGGGGGAACACCGGGGAGCTGTTTTTT. The full variable domain, completed using reference TRBV5-1 and TRBJ2-2, is KAGVTQTPRYLIKTRGQQVTLSCSPISGHRSVSWYQQTPGQGLQFLFEYFSETQRNKGNFPGRFSGRQFSNSRSEMNVSTLELGDSALYLCASSVDRGNTGELFFGEGSRLTVL.

V usage is TRBV7-9 and J usage is TRBJ2-2; 13 nucleotides align to TRBD2. Per the germline V gene, CDR1 is SEHNR and CDR2 is FQNEAQ (reference sequence). The ends lost 4 bases at V and 1 base at J; junction bases unmatched: 3. CDR3 length equals 17 residues. CDR3 residues: CASSSGLAGMNTGELFF. For the CDR3, the DNA is TGTGCCAGCAGCTCGGGACTAGCGGGGATGAACACCGGGGAGCTGTTTTTT.

The J gene is TRBJ2-4, the V gene TRBV4-1; perhaps TRBD2 as D (6 bases). Between the trimmed V and J ends, which lost 0 bases and 0 bases, there was a span of 15 bases. The CDR3 consists of 18 residues. CDR1 MGHRA and CDR2 YSYEKL come from the germline V gene. The CDR3 DNA reads as TGCGCCAGCAGCCAAGAAGCGATGGGACTTTTAGCCAAAAACATTCAGTACTTC. This codes for CASSQEAMGLLAKNIQYF.

The chain is built from TRBV6-5 and TRBJ2-1, with TRBD1 identical over 7 bases. The ends lost 6 bases at V and 9 bases at J; junction bases unmatched: 5. CDR1 is MNHEY and CDR2 is SVGAGI in the germline V gene. The CDR3 spans 12 residues. DNA of the CDR3: TGTGCCAGCAGCTTAGGGGGCGGTGAGCAGTTCTTC. Residues: CASSLGGGEQFF.

This rearrangement joins TRBV5-1 to TRBJ2-2, with 14 nucleotides matching TRBD2. Germline V gives CDR1 SGHRS, CDR2 YFSETQ. V was clipped by 4 bases and J by 5 bases; unmatched bases: 10. This CDR3 spans 18 amino acids. The CDR3 coding sequence is TGCGCCAGCAGCCAACCGGGACTAGCGGGAGTAGGAACCGGGGAGCTGTTTTTT. Translating gives CASSQPGLAGVGTGELFF.

The rearrangement joins TRBV18 to TRBJ2-3; D perhaps matches TRBD1 (5 bases). Trimming removed 2 bases at V and 8 bases at J, with 14 bases between. This CDR3 region has 14 residues. Germline V CDR1 and CDR2: KGHSH, LQKENI. The CDR3 nucleotides are TGTGCCAGCTCACCAGGTTGGCAGGGCCTTACGCAGTATTTT. Residues: CASSPGWQGLTQYF.